This TCR beta chain derives from a study of shared clonotypes between healthy human individuals. In the authors' workflow: Filtering differed, since immunoSEQ gave only junction sequences and no quality scores. Some clones are missing from TCRdb's copy, which holds only in-frame ones; the method was immunoSEQ multiplex PCR. From that table come the V and J calls and clone size; the DNA was used to work out D and trimming. The table has about 2.4 million clones, roughly 93% seen once. J gave up 5 bases and V 8 bases, and 8 bases lay outside the gene matches. This CDR3 has 15 residues. Per germline, CDR1 MNHEY and CDR2 SMNVEV (reference sequence).

The clonotype was recovered from a man younger than 30 in good health. Some clones in this sample may be carry-over from other donors' samples. Specimen: naive CD4+ T cells from PBMCs. Specified subset: CD45RA+ positively selected. This chain uses TRBV27 with TRBJ2-4; 11 positions agree with TRBD2. CDR3 sequence (DNA): TGTGCCAGCCGCTTAGCGGGAGGGCCCGAAAACATTCAGTACTTC. Translation: CASRLAGGPENIQYF.